One sample yielded the 16 T cell receptor beta chains listed below, sequenced in a study of CD8+ T cells in alopecia areata. RNA extraction was followed by reverse transcription into cDNA, which acted as the sequencing template. The data were produced by immunoSEQ multiplex PCR, yet TCRdb's version contains in-frame clones alone and is incomplete. The table has over 250,000 clones, about 60% seen once. The sample's treatment: oral pan-JAK inhibitor, 5-10 mg twice daily. The sample was CD4+ T cells sorted from blood, taken around week 53, from a patient treated with tofacitinib. The receptors stem from a human donor with alopecia areata.

This clone has a handful of counts. The rearrangement uses TRBV29-1 and TRBJ2-5; D tentatively reads TRBD1 or TRBD2 (5 bases each). Deletions cut 8 bases from V and 5 bases from J, with 18 bases between. Germline V gene sequence: CDR1 SQVTM, CDR2 ANQGSEA. CDR3 length equals 13 residues. The CDR3 loop reads CSIAEGSRETQYF. CDR3 sequence (DNA): TGCAGCATCGCAGAGGGGTCGCGGGAGACCCAGTACTTC.

The chain joins TRBV15 to TRBJ1-2; D remains ambiguous. Trimming pared 5 bases from V and 6 bases from J, leaving 19 bases between. Per the germline V gene, CDR1 is LNHNV and CDR2 is YYDKDF (reference sequence). This CDR3 is 15 amino acids long. The CDR3, as DNA: TGTGCCACCAGCTCACGGGTAGGGAGGCGGGATGGCTACACCTTC. It encodes CATSSRVGRRDGYTF.

DNA of the CDR3: TGTGCCAGCAGTTTTCTGGCTAGCGGGGGAAATACGCAGTATTTT. Translated: CASSFLASGGNTQYF. V is TRBV27 and J is TRBJ2-3; 10 positions agree with TRBD2. The CDR3 loop spans 15 amino acids. Germline values: CDR1 MNHEY, CDR2 SMNVEV (reference sequence). The V gene end was trimmed by 3 bases and the J gene end by 7 bases; junction bases not matched to a gene: 7.

The V and J genes are TRBV27 and TRBJ2-1; D is uncertain. The CDR3 is 11 amino acids. With 2 bases removed from V and 8 bases from J, the gap between germline ends came to 4 bases. Germline V gene lookup returns CDR1 MNHEY and CDR2 SMNVEV (reference sequence). The CDR3 sequence is CASSLEDEQFF. CDR3 DNA sequence: TGTGCCAGCAGTTTAGAGGATGAGCAGTTCTTC.

The chain couples TRBV6-5 to TRBJ2-5; 7 bases align to TRBD1. The length of the CDR3 is 14 residues. V lost 5 bases and J lost 4; bases outside the gene matches: 7. Germline V gene lookup returns CDR1 MNHEY and CDR2 SVGAGI. The CDR3 reads CASSTPGGGETQYF. The CDR3 region has the DNA TGTGCCAGCAGTACTCCAGGGGGTGGAGAGACCCAGTACTTC.

The chain carries TRBV5-1 and TRBJ1-2; D is possibly TRBD1 (6 bases). Germline CDR1 is SGHRS and CDR2 is YFSETQ. This CDR3 spans 12 amino acids. Trimming took off 4 bases at V and 6 bases at J, with 10 bases between the two ends. CDR3 region: CASSANRDGYTF. The CDR3 DNA is TGCGCCAGCAGCGCGAACAGGGATGGCTACACCTTC. The complete variable domain, with remaining parts taken from reference TRBV5-1 and TRBJ1-2, reads KAGVTQTPRYLIKTRGQQVTLSCSPISGHRSVSWYQQTPGQGLQFLFEYFSETQRNKGNFPGRFSGRQFSNSRSEMNVSTLELGDSALYLCASSANRDGYTFGSGTRLTVV.

The chain uses TRBV5-1 and TRBJ2-7; 9 bases are a match to TRBD1. The CDR3 is 15 residues long. V was clipped by 4 bases and J by 5 bases; unmatched bases: 10. Germline assignment: CDR1 SGHRS and CDR2 YFSETQ. This CDR3 reads CASSQLGQGTHEQYF. The CDR3 nucleotides are TGCGCCAGCAGCCAACTGGGACAGGGAACCCACGAGCAGTACTTC.

This CDR3 reads CASSLDPGTGVPEAFF. In nucleotides, the CDR3 is TGCGCCAGCAGCTTGGACCCCGGGACAGGGGTGCCTGAAGCTTTCTTT. The chain employs TRBV5-1 and TRBJ1-1; 10 bases fit TRBD1. From germline, CDR1 is SGHRS and CDR2 YFSETQ. CDR3 length equals 16 residues. V shed 0 bases, J shed 6 bases, and the junction held 8 bases outside the gene matches.

This chain joins TRBV7-2 and TRBJ1-2; weak D call: TRBD1 (5 bases). The CDR3 has 15 amino acids. Germline V lookup: CDR1 SGHTA, CDR2 FQGNSA. The V gene lost 5 bases and the J gene lost 5 bases, with 18 bases spanning the gap. DNA of the CDR3: TGTGCCAGCAGCCCAGTGGGCAGGGAGGGGTATGGCTACACCTTC. As protein: CASSPVGREGYGYTF.

The chain has TRBV9 and TRBJ2-2; D might be TRBD1 (6 bases). This CDR3 spans 15 amino acids. The V end was cut by 4 bases, the J end by 7 bases, with 17 bases between. Germline CDR1 SGDLS, CDR2 YYNGEE. CDR3: CASSLRQGFVGELFF. The DNA of the CDR3 is TGTGCCAGCAGCCTACGTCAGGGGTTTGTCGGGGAGCTGTTTTTT.

This clone was seen a handful of times. V and J are TRBV7-2 and TRBJ1-4; D is possibly TRBD1 (5 bases). Germline lookup yields CDR1 SGHTA and CDR2 FQGNSA. With 8 bases removed from V and 7 bases from J, the gap between germline ends came to 17 bases. The CDR3 runs 14 residues. The CDR3 DNA reads TGTGCCAGCGGGCGCCTCGCGGGGGGTGAAAAACTGTTTTTT. Its protein product is CASGRLAGGEKLFF.

The table lists this clone with a few counts. This chain connects TRBV15 to TRBJ1-4; D is perhaps TRBD1 (6 bases). The V gene's germline CDR1 is LNHNV and CDR2 YYDKDF (reference sequence). Between the trimmed V and J ends, which lost 5 bases and 8 bases, there was a span of 9 bases. The length of the CDR3 is 12 residues. CDR3 sequence reads: CATSLQGEKLFF. The CDR3 DNA reads TGTGCCACCAGCCTACAGGGAGAAAAACTGTTTTTT. Based on the CDR3 plus reference TRBV15 and TRBJ1-4, the full variable domain is DAMVIQNPRYQVTQFGKPVTLSCSQTLNHNVMYWYQQKSSQAPKLLFHYYDKDFNNEADTPDNFQSRRPNTSFCFLDIRSPGLGDTAMYLCATSLQGEKLFFGSGTQLSVL.

The chain recombines TRBV5-6 with TRBJ2-3; tentative D call: TRBD2 (5 bases). The CDR3 length is 14 residues. Trimming removed 4 bases from V and 10 bases from J, with 19 bases in between. Per the germline V gene, CDR1 is SGHDT and CDR2 is YYEEEE. CDR3: CASSPGLRPGSQYF. The CDR3 DNA follows: TGTGCCAGCAGCCCAGGACTTAGGCCCGGCTCGCAGTATTTT.

The V call is TRBV25-1, the J call TRBJ1-1; D might be TRBD1 (5 bases). The CDR3 is 11 residues long. Deletions cut 3 bases from V and 10 bases from J, with 9 bases between. Germline V gene lookup returns CDR1 MGHDK and CDR2 SYGVNS. The CDR3 loop is CASSEGVRAFF. The CDR3 bases are TGTGCCAGCAGTGAGGGGGTCCGAGCTTTCTTT.

V is TRBV14 and J is TRBJ2-3; 7 bases fit TRBD2. CDR1 SGHDN and CDR2 FVKESK come from the germline V gene. The CDR3 spans 14 residues. V gave up 0 bases and J gave up 6 bases; unmatched junction bases: 3. CDR3 protein: CASSQDFGRDTQYF. CDR3 DNA sequence: TGTGCCAGCAGCCAAGATTTCGGGAGGGATACGCAGTATTTT.

The gene calls are TRBV30 and TRBJ2-1; unclear D gene. CDR1 and CDR2 from the germline V gene are GTSNPN and SVGIG (reference sequence). V dropped 4 bases and J dropped 5 bases, with 12 bases sitting between them. The CDR3 length is 13 residues. The CDR3 nucleotides read TGTGCCTGGACCAGGATGGAGCACAATGAGCAGTTCTTC. This translates into CAWTRMEHNEQFF.